This T cell receptor (beta chain) was documented in a study of CD8 T cells in Susac syndrome. Study conclusions and caveats: The study conceded that its TCR sequencing and HLA analysis involved relatively few individuals.

Remarks on this clonotype: Its antigen remains unidentified.

An amount of RNA that ranged from roughly 0.45 to 1 ug was reverse transcribed with random hexamers. The CDR3 of TCR beta was amplified by immunoSEQ multiplex PCR across 54 Vbeta and 13 Jbeta. TCRdb passed the immunoSEQ multiplex PCR reads through MiXCR, listing each CDR3 protein once. This sample has some 120,000 distinct CDR3 sequences, with more than 85% found just once. Sequenced input: CD8+ T cells from PBMCs. This receptor was obtained from a human donor with multiple sclerosis.

The CDR3 DNA follows: TGCGCCAGCAGCCAGAAGGAGGGCCGGTACTCTGGAAACACCATATATTTT. Its translation is CASSQKEGRYSGNTIYF. J is TRBJ1-3 and V is TRBV4-1; unclear D gene. The CDR3 is 17 residues long. V was trimmed by 3 bases and J by 0 bases, leaving 15 bases between them. Germline lookup yields CDR1 MGHRA and CDR2 YSYEKL.